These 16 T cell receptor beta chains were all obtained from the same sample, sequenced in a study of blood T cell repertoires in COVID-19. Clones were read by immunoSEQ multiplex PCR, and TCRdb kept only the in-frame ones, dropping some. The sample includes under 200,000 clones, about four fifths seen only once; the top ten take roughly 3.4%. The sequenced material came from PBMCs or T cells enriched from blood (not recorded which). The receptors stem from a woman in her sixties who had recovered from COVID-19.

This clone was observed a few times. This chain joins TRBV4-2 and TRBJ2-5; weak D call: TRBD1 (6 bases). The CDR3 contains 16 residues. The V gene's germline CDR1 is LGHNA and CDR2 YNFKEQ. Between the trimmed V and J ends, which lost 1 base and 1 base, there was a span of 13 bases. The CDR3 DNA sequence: TGTGCCAGCAGCCAAGGAGATGACAGGATCCAAGAGACCCAGTACTTC. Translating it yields CASSQGDDRIQETQYF.

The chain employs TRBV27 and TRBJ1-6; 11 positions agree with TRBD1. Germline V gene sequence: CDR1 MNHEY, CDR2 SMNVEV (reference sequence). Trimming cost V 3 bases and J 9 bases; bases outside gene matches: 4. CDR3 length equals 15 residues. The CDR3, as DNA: TGTGCCAGCAGTTTGGACAGGGGGCTAAGTTCACCCCTCCACTTT. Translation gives CASSLDRGLSSPLHF.

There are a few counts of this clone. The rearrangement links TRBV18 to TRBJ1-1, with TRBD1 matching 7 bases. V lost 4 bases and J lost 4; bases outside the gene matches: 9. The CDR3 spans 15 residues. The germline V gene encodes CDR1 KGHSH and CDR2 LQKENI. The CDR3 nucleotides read TGTGCCAGCTCACAGAGCAAAGGGGGCGTCACTGAAGCTTTCTTT. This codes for CASSQSKGGVTEAFF.

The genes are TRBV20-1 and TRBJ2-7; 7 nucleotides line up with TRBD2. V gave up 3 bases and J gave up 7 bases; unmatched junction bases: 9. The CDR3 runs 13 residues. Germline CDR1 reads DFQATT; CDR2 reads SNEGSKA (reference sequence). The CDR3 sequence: CSASVGGGWEQYF. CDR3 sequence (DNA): TGCAGTGCTAGTGTTGGCGGGGGTTGGGAGCAGTACTTC.

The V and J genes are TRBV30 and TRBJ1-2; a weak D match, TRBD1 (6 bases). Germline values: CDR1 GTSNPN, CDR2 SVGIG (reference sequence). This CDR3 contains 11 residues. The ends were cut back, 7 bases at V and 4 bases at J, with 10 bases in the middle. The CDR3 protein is CAFAGAYGYTF. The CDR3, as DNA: TGTGCCTTTGCAGGGGCCTATGGCTACACCTTC.

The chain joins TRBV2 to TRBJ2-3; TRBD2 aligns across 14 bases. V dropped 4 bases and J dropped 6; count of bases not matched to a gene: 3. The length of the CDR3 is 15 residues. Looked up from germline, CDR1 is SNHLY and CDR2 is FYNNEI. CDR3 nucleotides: TGTGCCAGCAGTGGGACTAGCGGGGGGCTGGATACGCAGTATTTT. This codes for CASSGTSGGLDTQYF. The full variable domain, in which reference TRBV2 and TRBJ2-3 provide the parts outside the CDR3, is EPEVTQTPSHQVTQMGQEVILRCVPISNHLYFYWYRQILGQKVEFLVSFYNNEISEKSEIFDDQFSVERPDGSNFTLKIRSTKLEDSAMYFCASSGTSGGLDTQYFGPGTRLTVL.

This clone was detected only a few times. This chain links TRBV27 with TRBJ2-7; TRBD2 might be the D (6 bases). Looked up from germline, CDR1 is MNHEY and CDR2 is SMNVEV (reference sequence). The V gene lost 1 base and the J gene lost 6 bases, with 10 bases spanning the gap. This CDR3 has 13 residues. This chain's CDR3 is CASSLLAGGEQYF. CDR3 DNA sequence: TGTGCCAGCAGTTTATTAGCCGGGGGCGAGCAGTACTTC.

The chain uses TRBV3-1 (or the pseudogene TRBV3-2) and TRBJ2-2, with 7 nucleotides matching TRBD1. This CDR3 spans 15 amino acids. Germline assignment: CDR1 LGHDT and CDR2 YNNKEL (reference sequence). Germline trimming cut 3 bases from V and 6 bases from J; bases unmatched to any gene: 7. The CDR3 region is CASSQLTGAAGELFF. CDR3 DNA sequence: TGTGCCAGCAGCCAGCTCACAGGGGCAGCCGGGGAGCTGTTTTTT.

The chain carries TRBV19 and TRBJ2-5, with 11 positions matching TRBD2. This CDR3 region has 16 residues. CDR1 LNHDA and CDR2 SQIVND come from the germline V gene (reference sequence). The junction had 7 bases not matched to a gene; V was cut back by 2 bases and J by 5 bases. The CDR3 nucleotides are TGTGCCAGTAGTATACGTGGTAGCGGGGGGGCTGAGACCCAGTACTTC. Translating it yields CASSIRGSGGAETQYF.

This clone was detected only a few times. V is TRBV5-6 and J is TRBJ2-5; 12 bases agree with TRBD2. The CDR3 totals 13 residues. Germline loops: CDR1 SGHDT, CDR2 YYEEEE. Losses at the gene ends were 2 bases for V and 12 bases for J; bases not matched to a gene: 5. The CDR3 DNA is TGTGCCAGCAGCTTTGGACTAGCGGGGATCGAGTACTTC. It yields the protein CASSFGLAGIEYF.

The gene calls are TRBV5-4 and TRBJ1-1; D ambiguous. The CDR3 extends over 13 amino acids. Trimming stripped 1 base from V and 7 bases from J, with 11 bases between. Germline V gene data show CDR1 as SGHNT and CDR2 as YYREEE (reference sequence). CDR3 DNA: TGTGCCAGCAGCTTGAGGGCCGAGGGTGAAGCTTTCTTT. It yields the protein CASSLRAEGEAFF.

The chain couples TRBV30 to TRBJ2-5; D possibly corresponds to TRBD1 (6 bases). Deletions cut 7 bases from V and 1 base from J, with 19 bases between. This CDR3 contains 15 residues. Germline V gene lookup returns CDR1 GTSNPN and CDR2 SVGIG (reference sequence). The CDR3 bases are TGTGCCTCCTCCCCCGGTACAGGGCTCCAAGAGACCCAGTACTTC. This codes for CASSPGTGLQETQYF. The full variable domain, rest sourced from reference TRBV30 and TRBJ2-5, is SQTIHQWPATLVQPVGSPLSLECTVEGTSNPNLYWYRQAAGRGLQLLFYSVGIGQISSEVPQNLSASRPQDRQFILSSKKLLLSDSGFYLCASSPGTGLQETQYFGPGTRLLVL.

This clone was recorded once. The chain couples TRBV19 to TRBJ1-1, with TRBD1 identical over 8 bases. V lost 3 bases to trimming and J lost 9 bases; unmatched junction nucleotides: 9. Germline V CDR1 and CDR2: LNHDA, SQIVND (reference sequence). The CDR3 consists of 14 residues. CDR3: CASSIVDRASKAFF. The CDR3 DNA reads TGTGCCAGTAGTATCGTGGACAGGGCATCAAAAGCTTTCTTT. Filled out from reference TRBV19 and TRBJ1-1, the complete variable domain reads DGGITQSPKYLFRKEGQNVTLSCEQNLNHDAMYWYRQDPGQGLRLIYYSQIVNDFQKGDIAEGYSVSREKKESFPLTVTSAQKNPTAFYLCASSIVDRASKAFFGQGTRLTVV.

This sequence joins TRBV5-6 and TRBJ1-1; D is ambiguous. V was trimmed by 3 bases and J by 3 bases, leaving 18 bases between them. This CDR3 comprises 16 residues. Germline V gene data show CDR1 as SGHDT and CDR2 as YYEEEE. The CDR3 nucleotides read TGTGCCAGCAGCTCATTCCAGGTGAGGAGGGACACTGAAGCTTTCTTT. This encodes CASSSFQVRRDTEAFF.

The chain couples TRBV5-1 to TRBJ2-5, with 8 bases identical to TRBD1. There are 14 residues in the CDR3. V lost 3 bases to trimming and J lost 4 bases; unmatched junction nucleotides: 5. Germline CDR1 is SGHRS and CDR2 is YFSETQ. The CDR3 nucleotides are TGCGCCAGCAGCTCGCAGGGGGCAGGAGAGACCCAGTACTTC. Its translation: CASSSQGAGETQYF.

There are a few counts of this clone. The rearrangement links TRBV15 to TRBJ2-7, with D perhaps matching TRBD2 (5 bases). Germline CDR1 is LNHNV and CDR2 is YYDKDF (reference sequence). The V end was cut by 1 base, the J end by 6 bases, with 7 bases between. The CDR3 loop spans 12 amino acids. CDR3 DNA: TGTGCCACCAGCAGAGTCCGGGGCGAGCAGTACTTC. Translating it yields CATSRVRGEQYF.